A single TCR beta chain is shown here with its context. As yet, its antigen is unknown. Germline CDR1 MGHRA, CDR2 YSYEKL. Trimming cost V 2 bases and J 4 bases; bases outside gene matches: 4. This CDR3 spans 15 amino acids. Sequencing was performed with immunoSEQ multiplex PCR; in TCRdb, only in-frame clones are kept and a portion is missing. The sample carries some 200,000 clones, approximately 90% recorded once. These data belong to a study of T cell responses to AZD1222 COVID-19 vaccine. Study observations and caveats: Vaccination with two AZD1222 doses was followed by a rise in Spike-specific TCR breadth and depth.

The receptor's source is an adult in good health. The genes are TRBV4-1 and TRBJ1-4; the match to TRBD1 covers 7 bases. This material consisted of peripheral blood, taken on day 0 of AZD1222 vaccination. CDR3 nucleotides: TGCGCCAGCAGCCAAACGACAGGGCTTAATGAAAAACTGTTTTTT. Residues: CASSQTTGLNEKLFF.